The 2 T cell receptor beta chains below all came from one sample that was sequenced in a study of PD-L1 blockade in urothelial cancer. The time point was: peripheral blood 6 weeks after treatment start. Profiling relied on immunoSEQ multiplex PCR, and the TCRdb table lists in-frame clones only, not all of them. The sample holds under 150,000 clones, 80% to 90% seen once. The specimen comprised PBMCs, sampled around atezolizumab (anti-PD-L1) treatment. Source of these receptors: a man aged 60 to 75 with urothelial cancer.

The rearrangement uses TRBV2 and TRBJ1-1; D is uncertain. The V end lost 4 bases, the J end lost 6 bases, and 12 bases lay between the germline ends. From germline, CDR1 is SNHLY and CDR2 FYNNEI. The CDR3 runs 13 residues. Written as DNA, the CDR3 is TGTGCCAGCAGTGCGGGGAACATCGCTGAAGCTTTCTTT. It specifies CASSAGNIAEAFF.

For the CDR3, the DNA is TGTGCCAGCAGTTACTCTGGGCCGGTGAACACTGAAGCTTTCTTT. This codes for CASSYSGPVNTEAFF. The chain joins TRBV6-5 to TRBJ1-1, with D unresolved. The V gene's germline CDR1 is MNHEY and CDR2 SVGAGI. This CDR3 region has 15 residues. The V end lost 0 bases, the J end lost 0 bases, and 8 bases lay between the germline ends.